One and the same sample provided the 14 T cell receptor beta chains below, sequenced in a study of cytomegalovirus exposure and HLA in healthy donors. Vbeta (60) and Jbeta (13) primers were used in the PCR. This table comes from immunoSEQ multiplex PCR, and its TCRdb copy is limited to in-frame clones, with some not included. This sample carries 150,000 to 200,000 clones, about 80% of them seen once, and the ten largest clones take more than 4%. Sample: PBMCs. These receptors were collected from a man between 18 and 29 years old in good health and CMV-seronegative.

The chain links TRBV7-2 to TRBJ2-7, with unresolved D. The CDR3 has 14 amino acids. Germline CDR1 reads SGHTA; CDR2 reads FQGNSA. V was shortened by 1 base and J by 2 bases, with 9 bases between the two germline ends. Here the CDR3 reads CASSLGSLTYEQYF. Here the CDR3 DNA reads TGTGCCAGCAGCTTAGGTTCACTGACCTACGAGCAGTACTTC.

This rearrangement joins TRBV7-6 to TRBJ2-7; TRBD1 aligns across 7 bases. V gave up 5 bases and J gave up 7 bases; unmatched junction bases: 8. Germline lookup yields CDR1 SGHVS and CDR2 FNYEAQ. The CDR3 consists of 13 residues. The CDR3 region is CASSPGQEREQYF. The DNA for the CDR3 is TGTGCCAGCAGCCCAGGACAGGAGCGAGAGCAGTACTTC.

This chain uses TRBV19 with TRBJ2-1; a possible D gene is TRBD1 (5 bases). CDR1 and CDR2 from the germline V gene are LNHDA and SQIVND (reference sequence). The CDR3 covers 12 residues. V lost 6 bases and J 6 bases, leaving 9 bases between the germline ends. CDR3 sequence: CASRAGINEQFF. DNA for the CDR3: TGTGCCAGTAGGGCAGGGATCAATGAGCAGTTCTTC.

This clone was seen just once. This CDR3 reads CASSPRIGGRETQYF. Written as DNA, the CDR3 is TGTGCCAGCAGTCCCCGGATAGGGGGCAGAGAGACCCAGTACTTC. The V and J genes are TRBV6-5 and TRBJ2-5, with TRBD1 matching 7 bases. Germline values: CDR1 MNHEY, CDR2 SVGAGI. V gave up 5 bases and J gave up 4 bases; unmatched junction bases: 10. This CDR3 contains 15 residues.

V usage is TRBV29-1 and J usage is TRBJ1-1, with TRBD1 matching 7 bases. This CDR3 comprises 13 residues. CDR1 and CDR2 (germline): SQVTM, ANQGSEA. The trim removed 6 bases at V and 4 bases at J, leaving 8 bases unmatched. CDR3 residues: CSVSTGLGTEAFF. CDR3 DNA: TGCAGCGTCTCGACAGGGTTGGGCACTGAAGCTTTCTTT. Full variable domain (remainder filled in from reference TRBV29-1 and TRBJ1-1): SAVISQKPSRDICQRGTSLTIQCQVDSQVTMMFWYRQQPGQSLTLIATANQGSEATYESGFVIDKFPISRPNLTFSTLTVSNMSPEDSSIYLCSVSTGLGTEAFFGQGTRLTVV.

V and J are TRBV7-8 and TRBJ2-1, with D maybe TRBD2 (6 bases). The CDR3 totals 15 residues. From germline, CDR1 is SGHVS and CDR2 FQNEAQ. The V end was cut by 6 bases, the J end by 6 bases, with 18 bases between. The CDR3 region is CASSRLDSWGNEQFF. The CDR3 bases are TGTGCCAGCAGTAGACTAGACTCGTGGGGCAATGAGCAGTTCTTC.

The genes are TRBV19 and TRBJ2-1; TRBD1 matches 10 bases. CDR1 and CDR2 from the germline V gene are LNHDA and SQIVND (reference sequence). The CDR3 covers 15 residues. V gave up 3 bases and J gave up 7 bases; unmatched junction bases: 6. CDR3 sequence: CASSIGTGVRNEQFF. The CDR3, as DNA: TGTGCCAGTAGTATTGGGACAGGGGTTCGGAATGAGCAGTTCTTC.

This clone was found once. The rearrangement joins TRBV30 to TRBJ2-3; 11 positions agree with TRBD2. The CDR3 loop spans 15 amino acids. Trimming cost V 1 base and J 4 bases; bases outside gene matches: 4. Germline values: CDR1 GTSNPN, CDR2 SVGIG (reference sequence). The chain's CDR3 is CAWSDSGRASDTQYF. CDR3 DNA sequence: TGTGCCTGGAGTGATAGCGGGAGGGCCTCAGATACGCAGTATTTT.

In this sample, this clone turned up a few times. This CDR3 is CASSANNEQFF. The CDR3, as DNA: TGTGCCAGCAGTGCAAACAATGAGCAGTTCTTC. V gene TRBV25-1 combines with J gene TRBJ2-1; no firm D call. CDR1 is MGHDK, CDR2 SYGVNS, per germline. The V and J ends lost 4 bases and 5 bases respectively, with 3 bases between them. The CDR3 is made up of 11 amino acids.

V is TRBV28 and J is TRBJ1-1; TRBD1 agrees at 8 bases. CDR3 length: 14 amino acids. Germline CDR1 reads MDHEN; CDR2 reads SYDVKM. J lost 4 bases, V lost 6 bases, and 7 bases had no gene match. The CDR3 DNA reads as TGTGCCAGCAGCCCGGACAGGGAGAGCACTGAAGCTTTCTTT. As protein: CASSPDRESTEAFF. The complete variable domain, with remaining parts taken from reference TRBV28 and TRBJ1-1, reads DVKVTQSSRYLVKRTGEKVFLECVQDMDHENMFWYRQDPGLGLRLIYFSYDVKMKEKGDIPEGYSVSREKKERFSLILESASTNQTSMYLCASSPDRESTEAFFGQGTRLTVV.

This clone appeared a single time. The V call is TRBV4-3, the J call TRBJ2-4; 10 bases are shared with TRBD2. In germline, CDR1 is LGHNA, CDR2 YSLEER. Trimming took 0 bases from V and 3 from J; bases not matched to a gene: 5. The CDR3 is made up of 17 amino acids. CDR3 region: CASSQDRSGRGKNIQYF. CDR3 nucleotides: TGCGCCAGCAGCCAAGACAGGAGCGGGAGGGGCAAAAACATTCAGTACTTC.

The table lists this clone with a count of one. The chain's CDR3 is CASRDRKETQYF. The CDR3 DNA reads TGTGCCAGCAGAGACAGAAAAGAGACCCAGTACTTC. The V call is TRBV6-5, the J call TRBJ2-5, with a possible D match to TRBD1 (5 bases). The ends were cut back, 6 bases at V and 3 bases at J, with 8 bases in the middle. CDR3 length: 12 residues. Germline CDR1 and CDR2: MNHEY and SVGAGI.

The chain has TRBV30 and TRBJ1-4, with 10 bases matching TRBD1. V gave up 8 bases and J gave up 8 bases; unmatched junction bases: 5. CDR3 size: 12 residues. Germline CDR1 is GTSNPN and CDR2 is SVGIG (reference sequence). The CDR3 DNA reads as TGTGCCGGGGGACAGGGGATGGAAAAACTGTTTTTT. Its translation: CAGGQGMEKLFF.

Only a few counts were recorded for this clone. The chain combines TRBV27 with TRBJ1-4, with D possibly TRBD1 on 5 matching bases. In germline, CDR1 is MNHEY, CDR2 SMNVEV (reference sequence). This CDR3 spans 15 amino acids. V lost 1 base to trimming and J lost 8 bases, with 14 bases between them. The CDR3: CASSLYQGGREKLFF. DNA of the CDR3: TGTGCCAGCAGTTTATACCAGGGAGGGAGAGAAAAACTGTTTTTT.